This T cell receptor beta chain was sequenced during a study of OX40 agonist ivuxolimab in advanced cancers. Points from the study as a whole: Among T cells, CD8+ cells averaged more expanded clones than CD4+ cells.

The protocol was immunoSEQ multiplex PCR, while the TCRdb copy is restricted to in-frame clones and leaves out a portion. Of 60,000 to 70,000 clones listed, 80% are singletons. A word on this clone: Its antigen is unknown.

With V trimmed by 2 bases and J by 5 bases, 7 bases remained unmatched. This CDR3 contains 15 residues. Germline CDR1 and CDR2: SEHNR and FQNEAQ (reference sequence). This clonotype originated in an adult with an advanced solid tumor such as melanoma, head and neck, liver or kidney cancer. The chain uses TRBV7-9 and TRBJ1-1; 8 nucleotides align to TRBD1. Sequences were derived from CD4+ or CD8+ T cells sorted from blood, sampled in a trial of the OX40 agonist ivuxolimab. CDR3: CASSLQGAIGTEAFF. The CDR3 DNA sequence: TGTGCCAGCAGCTTACAGGGGGCTATTGGGACTGAAGCTTTCTTT.